The clone carrying this TCR beta chain appeared a few times. Its antigen remains unknown. The entry originates in a study of T cell responses to AZD1222 COVID-19 vaccine. The CDR3 consists of 16 residues. The germline CDR1 and CDR2 sequences are LNHDA and SQIVND (reference sequence). Germline trimming cut 6 bases from V and 8 bases from J; bases unmatched to any gene: 15. Study-level findings and limits: Sampling captured repertoires only after the peak T cell response. Clonal diversity was possibly underestimated, and the donors were mostly white British, with more females. An increase in Spike-specific TCR breadth and depth was observed after two AZD1222 doses. Of spike-specific TCRs, nearly half reportedly target regions left unmutated in variants.

Only in-frame clones appear in the TCRdb table, and some are missing; sequencing was by immunoSEQ multiplex PCR. The repertoire consists of 150,000 or so clones, with 85% to 95% occurring once and the leading ten covering 2.5% to 3%. Sample: peripheral blood, taken on day 0 of MenACWY control vaccination. The source of this sequence is an adult in good health. The chain uses TRBV19 and TRBJ2-1; 8 bases align to TRBD1. CDR3 DNA sequence: TGTGCCAGTAGGCCCCATTGGACAGGGAGTAGGTATGAGCAGTTCTTC. This encodes CASRPHWTGSRYEQFF. The entire variable domain, with the rest obtained from reference TRBV19 and TRBJ2-1, is as follows: DGGITQSPKYLFRKEGQNVTLSCEQNLNHDAMYWYRQDPGQGLRLIYYSQIVNDFQKGDIAEGYSVSREKKESFPLTVTSAQKNPTAFYLCASRPHWTGSRYEQFFGPGTRLTVL.